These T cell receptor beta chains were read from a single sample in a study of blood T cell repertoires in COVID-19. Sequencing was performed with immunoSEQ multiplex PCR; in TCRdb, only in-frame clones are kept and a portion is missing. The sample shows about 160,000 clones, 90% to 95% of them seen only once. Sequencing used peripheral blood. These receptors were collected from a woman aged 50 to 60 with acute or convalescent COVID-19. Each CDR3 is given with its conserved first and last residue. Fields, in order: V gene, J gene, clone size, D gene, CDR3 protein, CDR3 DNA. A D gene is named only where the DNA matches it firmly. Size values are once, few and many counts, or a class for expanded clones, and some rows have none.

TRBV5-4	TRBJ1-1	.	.	CASSLMGAYEAFF	TGTGCCAGCAGCTTGATGGGGGCATATGAAGCTTTCTTT
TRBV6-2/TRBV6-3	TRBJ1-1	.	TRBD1	CASSLTGGDTEAFF	TGTGCCAGCAGTTTGACAGGGGGGGACACTGAAGCTTTCTTT
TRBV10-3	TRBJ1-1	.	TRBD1	CAISERTGTGSTEAFF	TGTGCCATCAGTGAGCGGACCGGGACAGGCAGCACTGAAGCTTTCTTT
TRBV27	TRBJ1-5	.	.	CASSSKTVSGNQPQHF	TGTGCCAGCAGTTCCAAGACTGTGTCAGGCAATCAGCCCCAGCATTTT
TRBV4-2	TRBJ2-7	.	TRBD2	CASSQEYLAGTYEQYF	TGTGCCAGCAGCCAAGAGTATTTAGCGGGGACCTACGAGCAGTACTTC
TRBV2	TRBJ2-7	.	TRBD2	CASSLGLASYEQYF	TGTGCCAGCAGTCTAGGACTAGCTTCCTACGAGCAGTACTTC
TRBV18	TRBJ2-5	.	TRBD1	CASSPPGQKETQYF	TGTGCCAGCTCGCCTCCGGGACAGAAAGAGACCCAGTACTTC
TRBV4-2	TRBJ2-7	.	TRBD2	CASSRLAGGNYEQYF	TGTGCCAGCAGCCGACTAGCGGGAGGGAATTACGAGCAGTACTTC
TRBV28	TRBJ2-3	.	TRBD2	CASRRVTGLVMDTQYF	TGTGCCAGCAGGAGAGTAACGGGACTAGTCATGGATACGCAGTATTTT
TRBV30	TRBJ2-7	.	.	CAWSLGEGTEQYF	TGTGCCTGGAGCCTCGGAGAGGGTACCGAGCAGTACTTC
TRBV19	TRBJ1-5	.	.	CASSIFWEGTSNQPQHF	TGTGCCAGTAGTATATTCTGGGAGGGAACTAGCAATCAGCCCCAGCATTTT
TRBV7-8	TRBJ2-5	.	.	CASSRLLETQYF	TGTGCCAGCAGCCGCTTACTGGAGACCCAGTACTTC
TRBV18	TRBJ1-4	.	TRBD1	CASSPGTGGNEKLFF	TGTGCCAGCTCACCCGGGACAGGGGGAAATGAAAAACTGTTTTTT
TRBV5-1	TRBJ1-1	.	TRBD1	CASSLRQGGGEAFF	TGCGCCAGCAGCCTTCGACAGGGAGGTGGTGAAGCTTTCTTT
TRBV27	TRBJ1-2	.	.	CASRGTTAGYTF	TGTGCCAGCAGGGGGACTACAGCTGGCTACACCTTC
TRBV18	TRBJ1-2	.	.	CASSPEKEYGYTF	TGTGCCAGCTCACCGGAGAAGGAGTATGGCTACACCTTC
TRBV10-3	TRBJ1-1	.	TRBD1	CAIRGTGAEAFF	TGTGCCATCAGAGGGACAGGCGCTGAAGCTTTCTTT
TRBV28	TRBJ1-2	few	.	CASSLLYAHRYTF	TGTGCCAGCAGTTTACTATATGCTCATCGGTACACCTTC
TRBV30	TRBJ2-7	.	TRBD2	CAWMIGGRAYEQYF	TGTGCCTGGATGATCGGCGGGAGGGCCTACGAGCAGTACTTC
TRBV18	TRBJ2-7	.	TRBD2	CASSPTSGRTSRNEQYF	TGTGCCAGCTCACCTACTAGCGGGAGGACCTCTAGGAACGAGCAGTACTTC
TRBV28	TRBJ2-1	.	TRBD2	CASRKGLGTHNEQFF	TGTGCCAGCAGAAAGGGACTAGGGACTCACAATGAGCAGTTCTTC
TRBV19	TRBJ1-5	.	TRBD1	CASTTGQGFNPQHF	TGTGCCAGTACTACAGGACAGGGTTTTAATCCCCAGCATTTT
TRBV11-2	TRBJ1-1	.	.	CASSLGQNTEAFF	TGTGCCAGCAGCTTAGGACAGAACACTGAAGCTTTCTTT
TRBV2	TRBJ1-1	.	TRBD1	CASIRTGTTEAFF	TGTGCCAGTATTCGGACAGGGACCACTGAAGCTTTCTTT
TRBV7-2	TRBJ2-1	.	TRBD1	CASSQDRVMFDEQFF	TGTGCCAGCAGCCAGGACAGGGTAATGTTCGATGAGCAGTTCTTC
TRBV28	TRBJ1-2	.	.	CASSSPGYGYTF	TGTGCCAGCAGTTCCCCGGGCTATGGCTACACCTTC
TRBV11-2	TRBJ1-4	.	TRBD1	CASSLVTGAITDEKLFF	TGTGCCAGCAGCTTAGTGACAGGGGCAATCACCGATGAAAAACTGTTTTTT